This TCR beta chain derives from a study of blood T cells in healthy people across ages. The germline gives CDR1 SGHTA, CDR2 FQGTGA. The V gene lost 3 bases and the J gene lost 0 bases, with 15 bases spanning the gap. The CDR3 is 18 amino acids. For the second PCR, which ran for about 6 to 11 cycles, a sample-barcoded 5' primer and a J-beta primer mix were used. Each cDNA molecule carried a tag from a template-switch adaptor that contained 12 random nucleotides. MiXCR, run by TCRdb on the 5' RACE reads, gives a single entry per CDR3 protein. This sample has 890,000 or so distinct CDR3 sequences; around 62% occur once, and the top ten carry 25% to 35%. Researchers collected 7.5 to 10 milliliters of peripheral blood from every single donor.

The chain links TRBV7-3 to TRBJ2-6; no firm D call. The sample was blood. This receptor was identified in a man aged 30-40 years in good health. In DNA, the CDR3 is TGTGCCAGCAGCTTCCCCCCGTTGGCGAACTCTGGGGCCAACGTCCTGACTTTC. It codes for CASSFPPLANSGANVLTF.